One sample yielded the 16 T cell receptor beta chains listed below, sequenced in a study of radiation and T cells in renal cell carcinoma (dated by TCRdb to 2020 to 2022). Libraries came from the immunoSEQ multiplex PCR assay. TCRdb's version of the immuneACCESS table is confined to in-frame rearrangements and falls short of the full clone set. An unresolved V gene accounts for under half of the shortfall where checked; the remainder is of unknown origin. The sample table lists roughly 130,000 clones, around nine tenths of them with a count of one. The leading ten clones occupy approximately 12% of the sample. The intended sense of this specimen's time point label: baseline pretreatment blood. In light of the paper, this sample's treatment or condition label describes: 15 Gy SBRT to primary tumor, nephrectomy 4 weeks later. The input for sequencing was blood, taken from a patient whose treatment included radiotherapy and nephrectomy. The receptors come from a woman between 50 and 59 years old with renal cell carcinoma.

The chain carries TRBV18 and TRBJ2-7, with 8 bases matching TRBD1. The V gene's germline CDR1 is KGHSH and CDR2 LQKENI. The length of the CDR3 is 17 residues. V lost 6 bases to trimming and J lost 0 bases; unmatched junction nucleotides: 13. In DNA, the CDR3 is TGTGCCAGCTCGAAAGGGGGAGGACAGGGTCACTCCTACGAGCAGTACTTC. This encodes CASSKGGGQGHSYEQYF.

The chain couples TRBV10-3 to TRBJ1-3; a possible D gene is TRBD1 (5 bases). The CDR3 has 15 residues. Trimming took off 4 bases at V and 7 bases at J, with 17 bases between the two ends. Germline V CDR1 and CDR2: ENHRY, SYGVKD. The CDR3 region has the DNA TGTGCCATCAGTGCCCGGGACCTAAACGGGAACACCATATATTTT. Amino acid sequence: CAISARDLNGNTIYF.

V and J are TRBV19 and TRBJ2-6; unclear D gene. Trimming stripped 3 bases from V and 0 bases from J, with 12 bases between. This CDR3 region has 17 residues. Germline V gene lookup returns CDR1 LNHDA and CDR2 SQIVND (reference sequence). The CDR3: CASSIQDQSSGANVLTF. CDR3 sequence (DNA): TGTGCCAGTAGTATCCAGGACCAAAGCTCTGGGGCCAACGTCCTGACTTTC.

This clone has just one count. The chain has TRBV27 and TRBJ2-7; D uncertain. Per the germline V gene, CDR1 is MNHEY and CDR2 is SMNVEV (reference sequence). Between the trimmed V and J ends, which lost 3 bases and 3 bases, there was a span of 21 bases. The CDR3 covers 17 residues. This CDR3 is CASSFSSPLQRGYEQYF. As DNA, the CDR3 is TGTGCCAGCAGTTTTTCGTCCCCCTTACAGAGAGGCTACGAGCAGTACTTC.

The chain joins TRBV7-6 to TRBJ1-6, with 7 bases identical to TRBD1. The germline gives CDR1 SGHVS, CDR2 FNYEAQ. Trimming at V came to 2 bases and at J to 9 bases, leaving 7 bases not matched to a gene. This CDR3 comprises 15 residues. CDR3 amino acids: CASSLKRDRVSPLHF. Here the CDR3 DNA reads TGTGCCAGCAGCTTAAAGAGGGACAGAGTTTCACCCCTCCACTTT.

The chain uses TRBV7-9 and TRBJ1-1, with a tentative D call TRBD1 (6 bases). Germline CDR1 SEHNR, CDR2 FQNEAQ (reference sequence). The CDR3 loop spans 14 amino acids. Trimming took off 3 bases at V and 1 base at J, with 9 bases between the two ends. CDR3 sequence: CASSFQGRNTEAFF. In nucleotides, the CDR3 is TGTGCCAGCAGCTTTCAGGGGAGGAACACTGAAGCTTTCTTT.

V gene TRBV11-3 combines with J gene TRBJ1-2; 7 positions match TRBD1. This CDR3 contains 17 residues. Germline V gives CDR1 SGHNT, CDR2 YENEEA. The ends lost 7 bases at V and 0 bases at J; junction bases unmatched: 14. The CDR3 reads CASNQHSGTEANYGYTF. CDR3 DNA: TGTGCCAGCAACCAACACTCCGGGACAGAAGCTAACTATGGCTACACCTTC. The full variable domain, completed using reference TRBV11-3 and TRBJ1-2, is EAGVVQSPRYKIIEKKQPVAFWCNPISGHNTLYWYLQNLGQGPELLIRYENEEAVDDSQLPKDRFSAERLKGVDSTLKIQPAELGDSAVYLCASNQHSGTEANYGYTFGSGTRLTVV.

The gene calls are TRBV7-8 and TRBJ1-1; TRBD1 aligns across 9 bases. After removal of 5 bases from V and 4 bases from J, the junction contained 5 bases not matched to a gene. This CDR3 contains 14 residues. Germline V lookup: CDR1 SGHVS, CDR2 FQNEAQ. CDR3 sequence reads: CASSPQGAVTEAFF. The CDR3 DNA reads TGTGCCAGCAGCCCACAGGGGGCAGTCACTGAAGCTTTCTTT. Full variable domain (rest looked up from reference TRBV7-8 and TRBJ1-1): GAGVSQSPRYKVAKRGQDVALRCDPISGHVSLFWYQQALGQGPEFLTYFQNEAQLDKSGLPSDRFFAERPEGSVSTLKIQRTQQEDSAVYLCASSPQGAVTEAFFGQGTRLTVV.

The V call is TRBV21-1, the J call TRBJ2-5; the DNA was not used to check the table's D call, TRBD1. TRBV21-1 is a pseudogene segment. This CDR3 has 12 amino acids. CDR3 residues: CASSGQKETQYF. The CDR3 DNA is TGTGCCAGCAGCGGACAGAAAGAGACCCAGTACTTC.

A single count supports this clone. Sequence at one end of the junction differs from germline and may be a read error. CDR3 sequence reads: CASSEGAEWNEQFF. In DNA, the CDR3 is TGTGCCAGCAGCGAAGGTGCGGAGTGGAATGAGCAGTTCTTC. V and J are TRBV6-1 and TRBJ2-1; no clear D gene. Germline V gene lookup returns CDR1 MNHNS and CDR2 SASEGT. CDR3 length: 14 amino acids.

The CDR3 bases are TGTGCCAGCAGCGGCCCGGGACTAGCGATTGAGGAGCAGTTCTTC. Residues: CASSGPGLAIEEQFF. The gene calls are TRBV5-4 and TRBJ2-1; TRBD2 agrees at 10 bases. The CDR3 has 15 residues. Trimming removed 4 bases from V and 10 bases from J; junction bases left unmatched: 11. The germline gives CDR1 SGHNT, CDR2 YYREEE (reference sequence).

A single count supports this clone. The rearrangement joins TRBV6-1 to TRBJ1-4; 9 bases map to TRBD1. V lost 7 bases and J lost 8; bases outside the gene matches: 8. Looked up from germline, CDR1 is MNHNS and CDR2 is SASEGT. The CDR3 is 14 residues long. The CDR3 bases are TGTGCCAGCACCAGAACAGGGGGCGACGAAAAACTGTTTTTT. It encodes CASTRTGGDEKLFF.

This chain connects TRBV2 to TRBJ1-5; tentative D call: TRBD1 (5 bases). V dropped 7 bases and J dropped 5 bases, with 15 bases sitting between them. Per the germline V gene, CDR1 is SNHLY and CDR2 is FYNNEI. The CDR3 consists of 14 residues. The CDR3 coding sequence is TGTGCCAGCAACCCTGACAGCCTTCATCAGCCCCAGCATTTT. Its protein is CASNPDSLHQPQHF.

This clone was seen only a few times. The chain is built from TRBV6-6 and TRBJ1-5; weak D call: TRBD1 (5 bases). The CDR3 totals 13 residues. The germline V gene has CDR1 MNHNY and CDR2 SVGAGI (reference sequence). V was trimmed by 7 bases and J by 0 bases, leaving 7 bases between them. CDR3 DNA sequence: TGTGCCAGCATCCAGGGTAGCAATCAGCCCCAGCATTTT. Translating gives CASIQGSNQPQHF.

The chain is built from TRBV5-6 and TRBJ2-3, with TRBD1 matching 9 bases. The germline V gene has CDR1 SGHDT and CDR2 YYEEEE. This CDR3 contains 16 residues. V was clipped by 7 bases and J by 2 bases; unmatched bases: 11. This chain's CDR3 is CASGRMGTGFTDTQYF. In DNA form, the CDR3 reads TGTGCCAGCGGCCGCATGGGGACAGGGTTCACAGATACGCAGTATTTT.

J is TRBJ1-2 and V is TRBV4-2; 7 bases are a match to TRBD1. The V gene's germline CDR1 is LGHNA and CDR2 YNFKEQ. The CDR3 is 16 amino acids. J was trimmed by 8 bases and V by 0 bases; bases with no gene match: 12. DNA for the CDR3: TGTGCCAGCAGCCAAGATCCACAACAGGGGCGGGAGGGCTACACCTTC. The encoded protein is CASSQDPQQGREGYTF.